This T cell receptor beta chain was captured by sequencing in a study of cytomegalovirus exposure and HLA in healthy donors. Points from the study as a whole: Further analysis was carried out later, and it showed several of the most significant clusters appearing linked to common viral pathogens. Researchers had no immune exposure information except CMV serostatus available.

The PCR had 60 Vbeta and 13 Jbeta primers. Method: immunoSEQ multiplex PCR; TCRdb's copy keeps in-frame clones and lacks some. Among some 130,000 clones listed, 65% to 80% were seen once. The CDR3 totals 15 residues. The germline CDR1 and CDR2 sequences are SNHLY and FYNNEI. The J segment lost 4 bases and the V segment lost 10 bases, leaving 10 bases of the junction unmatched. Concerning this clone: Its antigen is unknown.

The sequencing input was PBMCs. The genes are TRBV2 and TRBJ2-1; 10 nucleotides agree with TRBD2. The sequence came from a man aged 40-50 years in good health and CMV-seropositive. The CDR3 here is CATKSGTSVYNEQFF. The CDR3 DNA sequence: TGTGCCACCAAAAGCGGGACTAGCGTTTACAATGAGCAGTTCTTC.